Described below is a single T cell receptor (beta chain) sequence and its context. Its antigen remains undetermined. It has no much larger one-base neighbor in the sample; base qualities were not kept. The library was produced with the immunoSEQ multiplex PCR assay. The multiplex PCR relied on a mix of 60 forward primers for TCR Vbeta segments and 13 reverse primers for TCR Jbeta segments. Amplification of the CDR3 region of rearranged TCR beta genes was performed with a multiplex PCR assay on genomic DNA. Amplified TCR beta libraries were sequenced as 87-base-pair reads on the Illumina HiSeq System. The authors' analysis ran thus. In a later analysis, 77 million or so unique TCR beta chains were counted across the 650 to 750 repertoires, and around 10 million of these chains were shared by at least two donors. Raw reads were error-corrected and collapsed into unique sequences by a nearest-neighbor algorithm in which closely related sequences were merged to remove PCR and sequencing errors. To assign V, D and J gene segments, CDR3 sequences were aligned to IMGT reference sequences. Each retained sequence needed at least a six-nucleotide match to both a V gene segment and a J gene segment. A rearrangement was called productive if the CDR3 had no stop codons and remained in frame with V and J, and every other rearrangement was called non-productive. Following IMGT convention, CDR3 was defined as the stretch from the second conserved V-encoded cysteine to the conserved J-encoded phenylalanine. In an earlier analysis of just under 600 of the donors, sequences lacking an unambiguous match to a single V gene segment were excluded. An earlier analysis of several hundred of the donors called V segments functional above 56.7% productive rearrangements and segregating when the between-donor standard deviation exceeded 5%. A statistical classification framework was built to diagnose cytomegalovirus status from the catalog of TCR beta chain sequences. A later analysis assigned V and J genes by comparing TCR nucleotide sequences with IMGT/GENE-DB human TR gene sequences. Using the TCRdist pipeline, a later analysis assigned CDR3 sequences along with most-parsimonious VDJ recombination scenarios. In a later analysis, each TCR beta chain was defined by its CDR3 amino acid sequence together with its V-gene family, and reads lacking a unique V-gene family were excluded. A later analysis removed 600 or so highly shared, low-generation-probability nucleotide sequences to deal with suspected cross-contamination and a sequencing artifact. In a later analysis, a clonal expansion index was calculated for each public chain from normalized within-repertoire ranks of inferred template counts. Generation probabilities in a later analysis came from a VDJ recombination model fitted to out-of-frame rearrangements, and those results were checked against IGoR. Hypergeometric tests were used in a later analysis to score TCR-TCR, TCR-HLA and TCR-CMV co-occurrence, with a repertoire-size bias correction applied to the TCR pairs. False discovery rates were estimated in a later analysis by permuting HLA or CMV assignments 20 times. In a later analysis, co-occurring TCRs were grouped using DBSCAN, and TCRdist sequence similarity was added for clustering within HLA-allele-positive subsets. Repertoires with fewer than 30,000 or more than 120,000 public chains were left out of co-occurrence clustering, as were about five repertoires with anomalous nucleotide sharing. Not all clones reach the TCRdb copy of this immuneACCESS table, which keeps in-frame sequences only. Checked studies attribute under half of the gap to unresolved V genes and leave the rest unexplained. V, J and clone size were drawn from that table, and D and trimming were deduced from the DNA. The sample table contains about 93,000 clones; only one count was recorded for around 84% of them. About 3% of the sample rests with the top ten.

The data belong to a study of cytomegalovirus exposure and HLA in healthy donors listed by TCRdb under 2017. Background for the entire study: An earlier analysis of some 620 of the donors reported around 280 Gb of sequence data and 95 million to 120 million unique TCR beta sequences obtained from about 180 million T cells. Around 320 gigabases of sequencing data and tens of millions of unique TCR sequences were included in an early release covering 550 to 800 HLA-typed donors. Of the roughly 400 genotyped donors, 65% to 90% fell in the genetic ancestry cluster associated with self-reported Caucasian donors. The study aimed to test whether cataloging public T cell receptors could reveal signatures of past pathogen exposure. Using immunosequencing, the study profiled T cell repertoires from 666 subjects and related those repertoires to cytomegalovirus serostatus. A separate validation cohort of roughly 130 different subjects was used in addition to the approximately 640-subject first cohort. High-throughput TCR immunosequencing, statistical association of individual TCRs with disease status, and machine learning were combined to predict cytomegalovirus infection status. A later analysis re-analyzed previously published TCR beta repertoires from 666 donors and added high-resolution HLA genotyping to study TCR occurrence patterns. Rather than drawing on any new phenotypic data, the later analysis identified candidate immune exposures from TCR beta sequences and the way those sequences occurred across donors. An earlier analysis of roughly 600 of the donors used high-throughput TCR beta sequencing to judge whether each TCR beta V gene segment behaved as functional or pseudogenic. Donor age, sex, ethnicity and CMV serostatus were compiled alongside the repertoire data. In a later genetic analysis, genome-wide SNP genotypes for about three fifths of the 666 donors were used, and that subset was treated as a discovery cohort. All discovery cohort repertoires had been generated using a single sequencing platform. HLA typing covered class I and class II loci at four-digit resolution. Typing coverage varied by locus: roughly 629-640 donors for A, B, C, DRB1 and DQB1; approximately 500 for DQA1; 600 to 610 for DPA1; about 450 for DPB1. Because of strong linkage in the cohort, roughly 5 DR-DQ haplotypes were treated as single units for association and clustering. Among some 400 genotyped donors of the cohort, an average of around 250,000 unique TCR beta nucleotide sequences was sequenced per donor, of which about 18% were non-productive. What the research found in general, with its limitations: Roughly uniform sequencing depth across donors was assumed in presence/absence analyses, although this assumption may not hold. Because counts were too low, some 17 rarely observed V segments, including chromosome 9 orphons, were left out of the earlier analysis of approximately 500 of the donors. Only TCR beta chains were sequenced in this cohort, and the absence of alpha or paired-chain data limited detectable features. The classifier was reported to diagnose cytomegalovirus status with high specificity and sensitivity in both the original and validation cohorts. In a later analysis, HLA-associated TCR beta chains were found to be more clonally expanded and to have lower generation probabilities than equally common non-associated chains. A total of about 150 TCR beta chains were listed by the study as associated with cytomegalovirus. In an earlier analysis of under 600 of the donors, most TCR beta V segments were observed in productive rearrangements about 87% or about 30% of the time, broadly matching IMGT annotations. Compared with the approximately 670-donor mean, donors in an Asian-associated ancestry cluster had fewer N-insertions in productive TCRs, according to a later genetic analysis. According to a later analysis, parvovirus B19, influenza, CMV and Epstein-Barr virus appeared linked to several top co-occurrence clusters. The authors suggested that the approach could potentially be generalized to other disease states and immunological phenotypes. A further reported finding was that TCR beta sequences accurately predicted the HLA-A and HLA-B alleles for most subjects in the first cohort. When HLA alleles, especially DR and DQ, strongly co-occurred, TCR associations were difficult to assign to individual alleles. In a later analysis, the rate of TCR association differed among HLA loci, with DRB1 alleles having the most associated TCRs and HLA-C alleles having the fewest. In vitro tests confirmed that a few of the cytomegalovirus-associated TCR beta chains recognize cytomegalovirus antigens. Because HLA typing was missing for some donors at each locus, association tests included only the typed subset. For the cohort, immune exposure information was limited to CMV serostatus. In a later analysis, most CMV-associated TCR beta chains were found to appear HLA-restricted, with HLA associations seemingly driven largely by CMV exposure. An association between a missense DCLRE1C variant and V-gene and J-gene trimming of TCR beta chains was found in a later genetic analysis and replicated in an independent cohort. In a later analysis, 15,000 to 20,000 TCR beta sequences were associated with specific HLA alleles at a false discovery rate of 0.05. A group of highly shared sequence variants was considered likely to be a technical artifact of the sequencing pipeline. Across donors, most TCR sequences were observed very rarely, whereas some public TCRs were present in many individuals. Linkage disequilibrium might explain the correlated functional status among segregating V segments, but an unknown experimental factor could not be ruled out. Some IMGT-functional V segments, including TRBV6-2 and TRBV6-3, could not be told apart with the 87-base-pair reads, so those segments were excluded.

The cohort comprised 666 healthy bone marrow donors. At the time of sampling, every cohort member was nominally healthy, though immune exposures that went unrecorded were likely present. The donor was CMV seronegative and was included in the group of under 450 seronegative cohort members. A peripheral blood sample was provided by each donor, and peripheral blood mononuclear cells were used for TCR beta sequencing. The Qiagen DNeasy Blood Extraction Kit was used to extract genomic DNA from the blood cell samples. V is clipped by 3 bases and J by 5 bases, and the sequence between their germline boundaries is 12 bases long. The CDR3 goes from the cysteine to the phenylalanine over 14 residues. Only CDR3 DNA remains: 42 bases, in frame from the first base. CDR1 is given as SGHRS and CDR2 as YFSETQ, both from the germline V gene.

This clonotype originated in a woman aged 35 to 49 in good health and CMV-seronegative. Specimen: PBMCs. The chain couples TRBV5-1 to TRBJ2-1, with no confidently assigned D gene. The sequenced DNA is TGCGCCAGCAGCTCCCTACGGTTGCACAATGAGCAGTTCTTC. Its protein reads: CASSSLRLHNEQFF.